The following is a T cell receptor (beta chain) sequence with its context. Its target is not known. Assay used: immunoSEQ multiplex PCR; TCRdb lists only in-frame clones, some missing. The table has 25,000 or so clones, approximately 81% seen once. The source of the sample is a study of a mutant IDH1 vaccine in newly diagnosed glioma. Time point of the sample: week 47, end of study. Vaccine doses each comprised 300 ug of mutant IDH1 20-mer peptide, with topical imiquimod. CDR3 size: 11 residues. Germline V lookup: CDR1 DFQATT, CDR2 SNEGSKA (reference sequence). The source was PBMCs, collected from a glioma patient whose treatment included an IDH1 peptide vaccine. The rearrangement links TRBV20-1 to TRBJ2-7; possibly TRBD2 for D (6 bases). The source of this sequence is a man aged 35 to 55 with glioma. The CDR3 DNA follows: TGCAGCTTCGGGAGCTCCTACGAGCAGTACTTC. As protein: CSFGSSYEQYF.